The clone carrying this T cell receptor (beta chain) was observed a few times. V shed 8 bases, J shed 6 bases, and the junction held 5 bases outside the gene matches. The CDR3 consists of 12 residues. Germline lookup yields CDR1 MNHEY and CDR2 SVGEGT. Original processing methods: Individual samples carried between roughly 23,224 and 700,000 TCRs, with 95,638 as the median. TCRdb analysed the RACE reads with MiXCR anew, one entry per CDR3 protein. These V and J calls originate from TCRdb's pipeline instead of the authors' own analysis. Of about 380,000 distinct CDR3 sequences listed, 6% to 7% are singletons. Time point described: patch test 2, 6 weeks after DPC sensitization. Treatment noted: therapeutic diphenylcyclopropenone sensitization with weekly scalp DPC. Samples of blood were obtained prior to the application of each patch test. These data belong to a study of human T cells and chemical hapten exposure.

This clonotype originated in a woman younger than 35 with alopecia areata. Some clones in this sample may be carry-over from other donors' samples. The specimen comprised whole blood, sampled in connection with sensitization to the hapten diphenylcyclopropenone (DPC). The V call is TRBV6-2 or TRBV6-3, the J call TRBJ2-3; 7 bases map to TRBD2. CDR3 region: CASRTGGDTQYF. CDR3 in DNA: TGTGCCAGCCGCACGGGGGGTGATACGCAGTATTTT.